What follows describes a single T cell receptor (beta chain). The antigen is undetermined. The CDR3 is 13 residues long. Germline V gives CDR1 MGHRA, CDR2 YSYEKL. V gave up 1 base and J gave up 12 bases, with 13 bases separating them. Only in-frame clones appear in the TCRdb table, and some are missing; sequencing was by immunoSEQ multiplex PCR. In the table there are under 40,000 clones, around 83% of which are singletons. The time point denotes: week 35, safety follow-up. It was 300 ug of mutant IDH1 20-mer peptide that made up each vaccine dose, given with topical imiquimod. This sample is part of a study of a mutant IDH1 vaccine in newly diagnosed glioma.

The J gene is TRBJ2-1, the V gene TRBV4-1; D ambiguous. The clonotype originates from a woman aged 18-30 years with glioma. Sequenced material: PBMCs, taken from a glioma patient whose treatment included an IDH1 peptide vaccine. The CDR3 sequence is CASSQVLYQMQFF. CDR3 nucleotide sequence: TGCGCCAGCAGCCAAGTTTTATACCAGATGCAGTTCTTC.